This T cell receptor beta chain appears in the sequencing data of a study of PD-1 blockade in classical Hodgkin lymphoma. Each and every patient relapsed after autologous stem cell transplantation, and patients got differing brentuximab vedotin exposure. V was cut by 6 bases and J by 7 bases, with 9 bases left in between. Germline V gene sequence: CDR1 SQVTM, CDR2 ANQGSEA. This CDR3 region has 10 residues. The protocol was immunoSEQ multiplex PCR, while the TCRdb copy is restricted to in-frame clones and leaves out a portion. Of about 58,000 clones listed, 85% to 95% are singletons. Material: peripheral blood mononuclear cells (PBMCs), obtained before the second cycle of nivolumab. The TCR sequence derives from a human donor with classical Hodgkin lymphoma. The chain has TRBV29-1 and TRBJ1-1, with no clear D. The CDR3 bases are TGCAGCGTCGTCAGGAATGAAGCTTTCTTT. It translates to CSVVRNEAFF.